This T cell receptor beta chain was obtained from a study of cytomegalovirus exposure and HLA in healthy donors. The PCR used 60 Vbeta and 13 Jbeta primers. Profiling relied on immunoSEQ multiplex PCR, and the TCRdb table lists in-frame clones only, not all of them. The listing records almost 45,000 clones. The V gene end was trimmed by 2 bases and the J gene end by 1 base; junction bases not matched to a gene: 3. This CDR3 has 16 residues. Per the germline V gene, CDR1 is SEHNR and CDR2 is FQNEAQ (reference sequence). About this clone: Its antigen is still unknown.

Findings and limits, study-wide: In a later analysis, V- and J-gene trimming of beta chains associated with a DCLRE1C missense variant, replicated independently. A later analysis by the authors found several of the most significant clusters apparently linked to common viral pathogens. In the analysis, some V segments, TRBV6-2 and TRBV6-3 included, were excluded as indistinguishable. Near-uniform donor sequencing depth was presumed by presence/absence analyses.

The rearrangement joins TRBV7-9 to TRBJ2-2, with 8 bases fitting TRBD2. Sequencing was performed on PBMCs. The sequence derives from a male donor in good health and CMV-seronegative. The CDR3, as DNA: TGTGCCAGCAGCTTATCTCTAGCGGGGAACACCGGGGAGCTGTTTTTT. Amino acids: CASSLSLAGNTGELFF.